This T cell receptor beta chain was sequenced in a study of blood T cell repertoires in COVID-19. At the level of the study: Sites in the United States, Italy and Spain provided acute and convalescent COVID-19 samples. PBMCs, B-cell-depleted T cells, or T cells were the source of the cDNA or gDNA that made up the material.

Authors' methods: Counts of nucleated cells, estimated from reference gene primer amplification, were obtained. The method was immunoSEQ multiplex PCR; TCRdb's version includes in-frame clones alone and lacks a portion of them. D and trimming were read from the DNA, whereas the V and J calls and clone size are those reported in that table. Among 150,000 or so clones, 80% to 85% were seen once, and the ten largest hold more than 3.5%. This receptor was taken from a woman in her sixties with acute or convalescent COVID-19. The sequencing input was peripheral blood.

The CDR3: CSATTMTGKETQYF. CDR3 nucleotide sequence: TGCAGCGCAACCACAATGACAGGGAAAGAGACCCAGTACTTC. V and J are TRBV29-1 and TRBJ2-5, with 7 nucleotides matching TRBD1. The germline V gene has CDR1 SQVTM and CDR2 ANQGSEA. The CDR3 is made up of 14 amino acids. V lost 7 bases, J lost 3 bases, and 11 bases stayed unmatched. The complete variable domain, with remaining parts taken from reference TRBV29-1 and TRBJ2-5, reads SAVISQKPSRDICQRGTSLTIQCQVDSQVTMMFWYRQQPGQSLTLIATANQGSEATYESGFVIDKFPISRPNLTFSTLTVSNMSPEDSSIYLCSATTMTGKETQYFGPGTRLLVL.